Listed here are 15 T cell receptor beta chains from one sample, sequenced in a study of regulatory T cells in long-lasting Graves disease. The TCR beta library used iRepertoire HTBI primers with Arm-PCR amplification of CDR3. TCRdb used MiXCR to reprocess the multiplex PCR reads, holding one entry per CDR3 protein. The sample records about 430,000 distinct CDR3 sequences, about 15% being singletons. Regarding time point: newly diagnosed GD, antithyroid drugs for less than 3 months. RNA isolated from PBMCs was used to make the TCR library. This sample was also put to use in a study of T cells in Graves' hyperthyroidism and ophthalmopathy.

The sample in question was peripheral blood mononuclear cells (PBMCs), obtained at new diagnosis, from a patient treated with antithyroid drugs. The receptor set was obtained from a woman aged 40 to 50 with Graves disease.

There are many counts of this clonotype. The genes are TRBV3-1 and TRBJ2-1, with TRBD2 as a possible D gene (5 bases). This CDR3 is 16 amino acids long. V was pared by 1 base and J by 4 bases, with 14 bases between. Germline-derived CDR1 and CDR2 are LGHDT and YNNKEL (reference sequence). CDR3 nucleotide sequence: TGTGCCAGCAGCCAAGTCCTTTCAAGGACTTACAATGAGCAGTTCTTC. As protein: CASSQVLSRTYNEQFF.

By share, this clonotype counts as medium-sized (0.01 to 0.1%). The chain links TRBV7-8 to TRBJ2-7; TRBD2 aligns across 13 bases. The junction had 7 bases not matched to a gene; V was cut back by 1 base and J by 4 bases. Germline CDR1 is SGHVS and CDR2 is FQNEAQ. The CDR3 is 17 amino acids. CDR3 in DNA: TGTGCCAGCAGCTTAGGCTGGACTAGCGGGAGATGGTACGAGCAGTACTTC. Its protein product is CASSLGWTSGRWYEQYF.

This clonotype was seen at least ten times. The V and J genes are TRBV7-2 and TRBJ1-5; D is ambiguous. Germline lookup yields CDR1 SGHTA and CDR2 FQGNSA. The V gene lost 0 bases and the J gene lost 7 bases, with 7 bases spanning the gap. The CDR3 has 13 amino acids. Written as DNA, the CDR3 is TGTGCCAGCAGCTTAGCAGGAGGGCAGCCCCAGCATTTT. This translates into CASSLAGGQPQHF.

The table lists this clonotype with many counts. This chain uses TRBV5-1 with TRBJ1-1; 7 positions match TRBD1. The germline V gene has CDR1 SGHRS and CDR2 YFSETQ. V shed 2 bases, J shed 1 base, and the junction held 8 bases outside the gene matches. CDR3 length: 16 amino acids. CDR3 bases: TGCGCCAGCAGCTTCCAAAGGAGACAGGGGAACACTGAAGCTTTCTTT. Its protein product is CASSFQRRQGNTEAFF.

At least ten counts were recorded for this clonotype. The chain joins TRBV7-2 to TRBJ1-4; no clear D. Germline V gives CDR1 SGHTA, CDR2 FQGNSA. V lost 4 bases, J lost 8 bases, and 14 bases lay in between. The CDR3 runs 14 residues. This CDR3 reads CASSYPWGREKLFF. In DNA, the CDR3 is TGTGCCAGCAGCTACCCCTGGGGTAGGGAAAAACTGTTTTTT.

This clonotype was seen only once. Being one base from a much bigger clone, this may be a read error. The chain employs TRBV27 and TRBJ2-3; 8 nucleotides match TRBD1. The J call may be mistaken, given a closer DNA end match to TRBJ1-5. This CDR3 has 14 amino acids. Germline assignment: CDR1 MNHEY and CDR2 SMNVEV (reference sequence). The CDR3 DNA follows: TGTGCCAGCAGGGACAGGGATGGCACAGATACGCAGCATTTT. Translated, it gives CASRDRDGTDTQHF.

This clonotype was observed a handful of times. CDR3 DNA: TGTGCCAGCGGGTCCGGGGGCGGTGGTGGGCCCCAGCATTTT. Protein product: CASGSGGGGGPQHF. V is TRBV2 and J is TRBJ1-5, with a weak D call TRBD1 (6 bases). V was cut by 8 bases and J by 9 bases, with 20 bases left in between. The CDR3 extends over 14 amino acids. Germline loops: CDR1 SNHLY, CDR2 FYNNEI.

V gene TRBV12-3 or TRBV12-4 combines with J gene TRBJ2-1; D might be TRBD2 (7 bases). The length of the CDR3 is 15 residues. Trimming left V 4 bases short and J 5 bases short, with 15 bases between. Here the CDR3 DNA reads TGTGCCAGCAGTTGGGGGCTAGCGGATAACAATGAGCAGTTCTTC. It yields the protein CASSWGLADNNEQFF.

In this sample, this clonotype turned up many times. The J gene is TRBJ2-5, the V gene TRBV3-1; D gene unclear. This CDR3 is 14 amino acids long. Germline V gene sequence: CDR1 LGHDT, CDR2 YNNKEL (reference sequence). V dropped 0 bases and J dropped 7 bases, with 12 bases sitting between them. The CDR3 nucleotides read TGTGCCAGCAGCCAAGATAGGCCGGAACCGACCCAGTACTTC. This translates into CASSQDRPEPTQYF.

This clonotype was seen a handful of times. One junction end does not reproduce the germline sequence, and a read error may be involved. This sequence joins TRBV20-1 and TRBJ2-3; D could derive from TRBD1 or TRBD2 (7 bases each). This CDR3 comprises 13 residues. In germline, CDR1 is DFQATT, CDR2 SNEGSKA (reference sequence). The CDR3 loop is CSGRGGGSSTLYF. CDR3 nucleotides: TGCAGTGGTAGAGGGGGCGGGAGCTCTACGTTGTATTTT.

At least ten counts were recorded for this clonotype. The gene calls are TRBV27 and TRBJ2-7; D call uncertain. Germline lookup yields CDR1 MNHEY and CDR2 SMNVEV (reference sequence). The length of the CDR3 is 14 residues. The germline V and J ends were trimmed by 5 bases and 4 bases, with 15 bases remaining between them. This CDR3 is CASSPNPDGYEQYF. The CDR3 DNA sequence: TGTGCCAGCAGTCCCAACCCGGACGGTTACGAGCAGTACTTC.

This clonotype has at least ten counts. The CDR3 sequence: CASSQDTFLYEQYF. The CDR3 nucleotides are TGTGCCAGCAGCCAAGATACGTTCCTCTACGAGCAGTACTTC. V and J are TRBV3-1 and TRBJ2-7; D not certain. The CDR3 consists of 14 residues. Trimming shortened V by 0 bases and J by 3 bases, and 9 bases separated the two germline ends. CDR1 is LGHDT, CDR2 YNNKEL, per germline (reference sequence).

This clonotype was observed at least ten times. A read error may account for a junction end that differs from germline. The chain joins TRBV7-7 to TRBJ2-1; a possible D gene is TRBD2 (6 bases). CDR3 size: 13 residues. Per germline, CDR1 SSHAT and CDR2 FNYEAQ (reference sequence). The CDR3, as DNA: TGTGCTAGCAGCTTGAGTAGCGGAGGTGAGCAGTTCTTC. This encodes CASSLSSGGEQFF.

This clonotype was seen at least ten times. The chain combines TRBV11-2 with TRBJ2-5, with D perhaps given as TRBD1 or TRBD2 (6 bases each). The CDR3 totals 17 residues. Germline CDR1 is SGHAT and CDR2 is FQNNGV. V shed 0 bases and J shed 3 bases, with 17 bases lying between them. In DNA, the CDR3 is TGTGCCAGCAGCTTAGAGGGGGGCGGATGGGCTAAAGAGACCCAGTACTTC. Its protein product is CASSLEGGGWAKETQYF. The full variable domain, rest sourced from reference TRBV11-2 and TRBJ2-5, is EAGVAQSPRYKIIEKRQSVAFWCNPISGHATLYWYQQILGQGPKLLIQFQNNGVVDDSQLPKDRFSAERLKGVDSTLKIQPAKLEDSAVYLCASSLEGGGWAKETQYFGPGTRLLVL.

Many counts were recorded for this clonotype. The chain joins TRBV28 to TRBJ1-1; weak D call: TRBD1 (6 bases). Per germline, CDR1 MDHEN and CDR2 SYDVKM. With 2 bases removed from V and 0 bases from J, the gap between germline ends came to 13 bases. The CDR3 loop spans 16 amino acids. The CDR3 DNA reads as TGTGCCAGCAGTTTAGGGGGAGGGGGGGTGAACACTGAAGCTTTCTTT. Translated, it gives CASSLGGGGVNTEAFF. Filled out from reference TRBV28 and TRBJ1-1, the complete variable domain reads DVKVTQSSRYLVKRTGEKVFLECVQDMDHENMFWYRQDPGLGLRLIYFSYDVKMKEKGDIPEGYSVSREKKERFSLILESASTNQTSMYLCASSLGGGGVNTEAFFGQGTRLTVV.